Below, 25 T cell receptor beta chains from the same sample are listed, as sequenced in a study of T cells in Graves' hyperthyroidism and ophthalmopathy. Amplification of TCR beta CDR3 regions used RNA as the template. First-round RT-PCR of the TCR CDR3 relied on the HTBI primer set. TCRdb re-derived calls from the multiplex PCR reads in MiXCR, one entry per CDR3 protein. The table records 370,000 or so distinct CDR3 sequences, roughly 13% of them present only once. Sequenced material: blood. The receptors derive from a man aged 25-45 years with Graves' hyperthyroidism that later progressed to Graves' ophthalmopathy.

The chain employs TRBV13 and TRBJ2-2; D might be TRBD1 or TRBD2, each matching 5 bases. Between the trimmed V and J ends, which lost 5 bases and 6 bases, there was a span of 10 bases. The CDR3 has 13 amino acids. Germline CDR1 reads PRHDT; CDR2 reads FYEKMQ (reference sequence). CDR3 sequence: CASSGGGPGELFF. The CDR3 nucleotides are TGTGCCAGCAGCGGGGGTGGCCCCGGGGAGCTGTTTTTT.

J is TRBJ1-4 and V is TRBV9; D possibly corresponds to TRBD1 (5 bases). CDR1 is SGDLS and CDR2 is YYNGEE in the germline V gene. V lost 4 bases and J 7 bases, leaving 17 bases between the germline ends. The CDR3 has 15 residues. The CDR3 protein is CASSPGASSSEKLFF. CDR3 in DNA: TGTGCCAGCAGCCCCGGGGCCTCAAGTTCTGAAAAACTGTTTTTT.

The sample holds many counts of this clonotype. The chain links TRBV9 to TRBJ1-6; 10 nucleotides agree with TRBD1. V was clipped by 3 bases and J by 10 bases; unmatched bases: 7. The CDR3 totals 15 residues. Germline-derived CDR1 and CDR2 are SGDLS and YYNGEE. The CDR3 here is CASSATGQGNSPLHF. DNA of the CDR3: TGTGCCAGCAGCGCCACGGGACAGGGGAACTCACCCCTCCACTTT.

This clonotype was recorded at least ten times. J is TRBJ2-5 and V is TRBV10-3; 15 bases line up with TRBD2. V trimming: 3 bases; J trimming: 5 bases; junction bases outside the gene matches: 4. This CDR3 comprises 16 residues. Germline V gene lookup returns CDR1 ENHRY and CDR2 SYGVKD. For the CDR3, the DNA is TGTGCCATCAGTGACGGACTAGCGGGGGGGACGGAGACCCAGTACTTC. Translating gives CAISDGLAGGTETQYF.

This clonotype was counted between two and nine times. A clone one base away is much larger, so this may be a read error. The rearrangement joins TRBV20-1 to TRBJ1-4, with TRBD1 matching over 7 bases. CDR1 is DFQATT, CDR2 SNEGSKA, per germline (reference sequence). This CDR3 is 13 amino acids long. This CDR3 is CSASDRRNDKLFF. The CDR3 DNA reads TGCAGTGCATCGGACAGGCGGAATGACAAACTGTTTTTT.

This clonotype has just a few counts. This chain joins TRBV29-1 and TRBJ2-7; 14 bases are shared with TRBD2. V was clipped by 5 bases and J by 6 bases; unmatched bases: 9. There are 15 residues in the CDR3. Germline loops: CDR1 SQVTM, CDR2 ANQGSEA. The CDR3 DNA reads TGCAGCGTTTCGGGCCAAGGACTAGCGGGGGGCGAGCAGTACTTC. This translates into CSVSGQGLAGGEQYF.

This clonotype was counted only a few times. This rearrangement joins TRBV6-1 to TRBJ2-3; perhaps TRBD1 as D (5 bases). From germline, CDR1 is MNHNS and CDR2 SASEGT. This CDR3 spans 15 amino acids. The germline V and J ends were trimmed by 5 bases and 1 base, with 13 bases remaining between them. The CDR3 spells CASSPGAGRTDTQYF. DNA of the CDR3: TGTGCCAGCAGTCCTGGGGCAGGACGCACAGATACGCAGTATTTT.

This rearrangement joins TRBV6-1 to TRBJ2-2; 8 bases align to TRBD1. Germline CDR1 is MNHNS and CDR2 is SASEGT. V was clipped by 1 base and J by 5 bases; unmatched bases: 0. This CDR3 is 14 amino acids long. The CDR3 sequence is CASSEGTGTGELFF. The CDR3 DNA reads TGTGCCAGCAGTGAAGGGACAGGGACCGGGGAGCTGTTTTTT.

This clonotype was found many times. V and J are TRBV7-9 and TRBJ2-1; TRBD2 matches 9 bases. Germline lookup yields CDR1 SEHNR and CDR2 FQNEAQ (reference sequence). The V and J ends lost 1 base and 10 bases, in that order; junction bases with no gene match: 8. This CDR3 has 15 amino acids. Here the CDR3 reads CASSLGSGGIREQFF. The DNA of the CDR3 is TGTGCCAGCAGCTTAGGCAGCGGGGGGATCAGGGAGCAGTTCTTC.

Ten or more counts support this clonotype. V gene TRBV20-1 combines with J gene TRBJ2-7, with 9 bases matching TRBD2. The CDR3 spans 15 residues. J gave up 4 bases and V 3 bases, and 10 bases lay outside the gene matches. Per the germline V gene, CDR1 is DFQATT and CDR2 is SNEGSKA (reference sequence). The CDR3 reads CSARDRATSGYEQYF. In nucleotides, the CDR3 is TGCAGTGCTAGGGACCGAGCCACTAGCGGGTACGAGCAGTACTTC.

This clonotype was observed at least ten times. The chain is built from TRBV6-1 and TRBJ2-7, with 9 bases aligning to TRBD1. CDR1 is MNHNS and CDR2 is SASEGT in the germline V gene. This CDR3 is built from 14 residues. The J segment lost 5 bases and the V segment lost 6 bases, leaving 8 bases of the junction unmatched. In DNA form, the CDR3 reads TGTGCCAGCAGCACCGGGACAGGGACCCACGAGCAGTACTTC. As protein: CASSTGTGTHEQYF.

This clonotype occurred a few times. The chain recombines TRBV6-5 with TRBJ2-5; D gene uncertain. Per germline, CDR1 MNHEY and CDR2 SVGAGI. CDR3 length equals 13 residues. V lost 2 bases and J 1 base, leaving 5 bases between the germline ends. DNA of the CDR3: TGTGCCAGCAGTTACAGGGTCCAAGAGACCCAGTACTTC. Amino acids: CASSYRVQETQYF.

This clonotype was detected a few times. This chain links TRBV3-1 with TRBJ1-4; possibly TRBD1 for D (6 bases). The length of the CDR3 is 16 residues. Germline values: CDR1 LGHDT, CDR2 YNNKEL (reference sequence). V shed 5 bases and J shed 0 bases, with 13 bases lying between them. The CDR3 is CASSWTADTTNEKLFF. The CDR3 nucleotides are TGTGCCAGCAGCTGGACAGCCGACACAACTAATGAAAAACTGTTTTTT.

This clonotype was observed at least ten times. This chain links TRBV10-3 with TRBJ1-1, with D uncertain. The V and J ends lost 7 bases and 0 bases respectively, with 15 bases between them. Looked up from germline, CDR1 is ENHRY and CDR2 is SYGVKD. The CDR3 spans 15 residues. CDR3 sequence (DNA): TGTGCCATCACGGGCCAGGCGACCATGAACACTGAAGCTTTCTTT. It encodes CAITGQATMNTEAFF.

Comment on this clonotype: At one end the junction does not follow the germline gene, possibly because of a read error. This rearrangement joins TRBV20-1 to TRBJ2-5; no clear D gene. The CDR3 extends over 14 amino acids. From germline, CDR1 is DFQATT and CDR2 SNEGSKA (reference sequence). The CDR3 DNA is TGCAGTGCTGGAGAGGTCGAGTACCAAGAGACCCAGTACTTC. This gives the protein CSAGEVEYQETQYF.

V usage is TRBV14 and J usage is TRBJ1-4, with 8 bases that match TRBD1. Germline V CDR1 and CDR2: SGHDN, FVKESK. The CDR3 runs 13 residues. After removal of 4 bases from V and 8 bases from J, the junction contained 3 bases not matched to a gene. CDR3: CASSPRQGEKLFF. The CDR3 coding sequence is TGTGCCAGCAGCCCGCGACAGGGGGAAAAACTGTTTTTT.

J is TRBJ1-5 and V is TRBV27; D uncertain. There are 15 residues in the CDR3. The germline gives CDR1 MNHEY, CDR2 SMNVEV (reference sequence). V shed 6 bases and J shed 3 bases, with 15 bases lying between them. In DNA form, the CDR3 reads TGTGCCAGCAGGACTAACACGGAACACAATCAGCCCCAGCATTTT. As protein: CASRTNTEHNQPQHF.

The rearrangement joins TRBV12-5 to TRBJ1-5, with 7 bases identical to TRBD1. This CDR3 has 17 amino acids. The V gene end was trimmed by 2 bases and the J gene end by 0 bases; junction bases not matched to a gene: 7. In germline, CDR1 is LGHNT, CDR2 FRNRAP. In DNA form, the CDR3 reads TGTGCTAGTGGTTTGCTACCCCACAGGGGTAGCAATCAGCCCCAGCATTTT. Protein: CASGLLPHRGSNQPQHF.

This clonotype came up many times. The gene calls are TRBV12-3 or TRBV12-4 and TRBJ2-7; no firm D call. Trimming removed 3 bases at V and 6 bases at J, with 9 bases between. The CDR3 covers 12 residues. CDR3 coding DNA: TGTGCCAGCAGTTTTATTAGGGCCGAGCAGTACTTC. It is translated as CASSFIRAEQYF.

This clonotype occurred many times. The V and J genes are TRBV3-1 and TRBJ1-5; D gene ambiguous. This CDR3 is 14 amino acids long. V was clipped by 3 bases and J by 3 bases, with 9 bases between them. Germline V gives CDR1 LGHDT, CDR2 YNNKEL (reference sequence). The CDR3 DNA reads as TGTGCCAGCAGCCAGTCCGGGGTCAATCAGCCCCAGCATTTT. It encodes CASSQSGVNQPQHF.

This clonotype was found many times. CDR3 sequence (DNA): TGTGCCAGCAGTTTCCCCGGGACGAAGAACACTGAAGCTTTCTTT. Its translation: CASSFPGTKNTEAFF. This chain connects TRBV28 to TRBJ1-1; weak D call: TRBD1 (5 bases). This CDR3 is 15 amino acids long. Trimming pared 3 bases from V and 1 base from J, leaving 12 bases between. Per germline, CDR1 MDHEN and CDR2 SYDVKM.

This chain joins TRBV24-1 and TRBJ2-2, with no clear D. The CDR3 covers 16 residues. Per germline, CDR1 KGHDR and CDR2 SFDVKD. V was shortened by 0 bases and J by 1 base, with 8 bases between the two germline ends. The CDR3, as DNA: TGTGCCACCAGTGATTTGAAGAGAGTGAACACCGGGGAGCTGTTTTTT. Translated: CATSDLKRVNTGELFF.

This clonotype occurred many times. The CDR3 bases are TGTGCCAGCAGCTTGGGACAGGGAGTTGGCGAGCAGTACTTC. As protein: CASSLGQGVGEQYF. This chain uses TRBV11-1 with TRBJ2-7, with 9 bases that match TRBD1. CDR1 and CDR2 (germline): SGHAT, FQDESV (reference sequence). V gave up 3 bases and J gave up 6 bases; unmatched junction bases: 6. This CDR3 spans 14 amino acids.

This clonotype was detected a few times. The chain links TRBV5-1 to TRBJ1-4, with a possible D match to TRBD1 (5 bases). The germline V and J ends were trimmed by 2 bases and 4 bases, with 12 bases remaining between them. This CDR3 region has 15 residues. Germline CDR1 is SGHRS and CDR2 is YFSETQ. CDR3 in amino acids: CASSFIGGGNEKLFF. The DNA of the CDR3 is TGCGCCAGCAGCTTTATCGGGGGGGGTAATGAAAAACTGTTTTTT.

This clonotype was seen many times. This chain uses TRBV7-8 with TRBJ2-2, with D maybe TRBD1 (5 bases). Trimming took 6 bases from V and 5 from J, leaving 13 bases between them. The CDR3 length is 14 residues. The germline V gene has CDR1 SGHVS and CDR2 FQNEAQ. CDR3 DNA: TGTGCCAGCAGACACCCCCAGGGAACCGGGGAGCTGTTTTTT. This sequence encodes CASRHPQGTGELFF.